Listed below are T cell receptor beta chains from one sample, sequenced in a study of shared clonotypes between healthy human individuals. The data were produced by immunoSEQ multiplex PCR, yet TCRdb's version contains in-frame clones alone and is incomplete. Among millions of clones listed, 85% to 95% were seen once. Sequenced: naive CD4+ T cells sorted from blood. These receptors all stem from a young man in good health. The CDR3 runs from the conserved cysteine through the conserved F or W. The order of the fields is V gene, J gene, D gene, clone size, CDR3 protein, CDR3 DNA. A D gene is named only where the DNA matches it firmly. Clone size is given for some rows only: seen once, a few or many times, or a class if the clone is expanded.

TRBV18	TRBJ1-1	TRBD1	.	CASSPPVGDRGTEAFF	TGTGCCAGCTCACCACCCGTCGGGGACAGGGGCACTGAAGCTTTCTTT
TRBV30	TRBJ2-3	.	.	CAWSVIAATQYF	TGTGCCTGGAGTGTCATAGCGGCCACGCAGTATTTT
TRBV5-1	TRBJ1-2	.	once	CASSNDGLYGYTF	TGCGCCAGCAGTAACGACGGGCTCTATGGCTACACCTTC
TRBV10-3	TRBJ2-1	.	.	CAISGDGNEQFF	TGTGCCATCAGTGGGGACGGAAATGAGCAGTTCTTC
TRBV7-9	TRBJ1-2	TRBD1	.	CASSLTGGNSGYTF	TGTGCCAGCAGCTTAACAGGGGGTAACTCTGGCTACACCTTC
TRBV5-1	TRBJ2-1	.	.	CASSLGPIGHGEQFF	TGCGCCAGCAGCTTGGGACCTATTGGCCACGGTGAGCAGTTCTTC
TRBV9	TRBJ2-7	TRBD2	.	CASSARPGLYEQYF	TGTGCCAGCAGCGCCCGACCGGGACTATACGAGCAGTACTTC
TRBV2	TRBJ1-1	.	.	CASSEYRETGAFF	TGTGCCAGCAGTGAATACAGGGAGACTGGGGCTTTCTTT
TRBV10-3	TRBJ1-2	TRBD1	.	CAINAGTGGVYGYTF	TGTGCCATCAACGCCGGGACAGGGGGCGTCTATGGCTACACCTTC
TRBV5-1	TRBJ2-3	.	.	CASSLEGQGVDTQYF	TGCGCCAGCAGCTTGGAGGGGCAAGGGGTGGATACGCAGTATTTT
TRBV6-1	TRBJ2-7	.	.	CASRGAGQNYEQYF	TGTGCCAGCAGGGGGGCGGGACAGAACTACGAGCAGTACTTC
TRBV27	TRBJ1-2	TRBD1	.	CASSVRGNGYTF	TGTGCCAGCAGTGTCAGGGGGAATGGCTACACCTTC
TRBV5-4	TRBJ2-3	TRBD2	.	CASSIAGYTDTQYF	TGTGCCAGCAGCATAGCGGGGTACACAGATACGCAGTATTTT
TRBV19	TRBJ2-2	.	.	CASSDPGANTGELFF	TGTGCCAGTAGCGACCCGGGGGCGAACACCGGGGAGCTGTTTTTT
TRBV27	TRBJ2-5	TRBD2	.	CASSFSGGRYQETQYF	TGTGCCAGCAGTTTCAGCGGGGGGAGGTACCAAGAGACCCAGTACTTC
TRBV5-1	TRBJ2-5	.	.	CASSRGLAETQYF	TGCGCCAGCAGCCGGGGACTCGCAGAGACCCAGTACTTC
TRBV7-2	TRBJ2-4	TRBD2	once	CASSLRGLAGLAKNIQYF	TGTGCCAGCAGCTTAAGGGGATTAGCGGGGCTAGCCAAAAACATTCAGTACTTC
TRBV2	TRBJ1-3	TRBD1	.	CASRGQGALGNTIYF	TGTGCCAGCAGGGGACAGGGGGCTTTAGGAAACACCATATATTTT
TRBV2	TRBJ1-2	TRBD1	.	CASRTGQGPNYGYTF	TGTGCCAGCAGGACTGGACAGGGACCAAACTATGGCTACACCTTC
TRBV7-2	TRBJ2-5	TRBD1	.	CASRAGGTRETQYF	TGTGCCAGCAGGGCAGGGGGAACTCGAGAGACCCAGTACTTC
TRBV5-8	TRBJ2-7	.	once	CASSLGGLGSYEQYF	TGTGCCAGCAGCTTGGGGGGGCTAGGGAGCTACGAGCAGTACTTC
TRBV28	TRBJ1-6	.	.	CASGGSSYNSPLHF	TGTGCCAGTGGGGGGAGCTCCTATAATTCACCCCTCCACTTT
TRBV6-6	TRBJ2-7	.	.	CASSLTETYEQYF	TGTGCCAGCAGCCTTACAGAGACCTACGAGCAGTACTTC
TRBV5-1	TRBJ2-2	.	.	CASRWGGSNTGELFF	TGCGCCAGCCGTTGGGGCGGGTCGAACACCGGGGAGCTGTTTTTT
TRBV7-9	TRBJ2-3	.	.	CASSLHTDTQYF	TGTGCCAGCAGCTTACACACAGATACGCAGTATTTT
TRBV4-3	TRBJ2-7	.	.	CASSQATGTYEQYF	TGCGCCAGCAGCCAAGCGACAGGTACCTACGAGCAGTACTTC
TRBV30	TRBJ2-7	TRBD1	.	CAWMGWNRGTGEQYF	TGTGCCTGGATGGGCTGGAACAGGGGGACGGGTGAGCAGTACTTC
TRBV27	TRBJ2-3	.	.	CASSLFSRAPDTQYF	TGTGCCAGCAGTTTATTTAGCAGGGCTCCAGATACGCAGTATTTT
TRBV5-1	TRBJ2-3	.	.	CASSFRGWGTDTQYF	TGCGCCAGCAGCTTTCGAGGATGGGGCACAGATACGCAGTATTTT
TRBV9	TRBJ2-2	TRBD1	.	CASSSPSGQGANTGELFF	TGTGCCAGCAGCTCCCCGTCGGGACAGGGAGCGAACACCGGGGAGCTGTTTTTT
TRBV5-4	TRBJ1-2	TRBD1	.	CASSVVRDSPAIGYTF	TGTGCCAGCAGCGTCGTCCGGGACAGCCCAGCGATTGGCTACACCTTC
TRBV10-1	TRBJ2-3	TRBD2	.	CASSESGAGGTDTQYF	TGCGCCAGCAGTGAGTCAGGAGCGGGGGGAACAGATACGCAGTATTTT
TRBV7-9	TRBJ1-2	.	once	CASSPQGGVGDGYTF	TGTGCCAGCAGCCCCCAGGGAGGGGTCGGGGATGGCTACACCTTC
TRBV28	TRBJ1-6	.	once	CASSAGAQGSPLHF	TGTGCCAGCAGTGCAGGGGCGCAAGGTTCACCCCTCCACTTT
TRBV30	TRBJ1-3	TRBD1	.	CAWSPQTGQGGNTIYF	TGTGCCTGGAGTCCGCAGACAGGGCAAGGTGGAAACACCATATATTTT
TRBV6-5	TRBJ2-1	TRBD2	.	CASRGTSGDDEQFF	TGTGCCAGCAGGGGGACTAGCGGGGATGATGAGCAGTTCTTC
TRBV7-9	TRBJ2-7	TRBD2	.	CASSFGGGAFEQYF	TGTGCCAGCAGCTTCGGCGGGGGGGCCTTCGAGCAGTACTTC
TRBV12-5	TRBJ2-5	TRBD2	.	CASALAGVETQYF	TGTGCTAGTGCCCTAGCGGGAGTGGAGACCCAGTACTTC
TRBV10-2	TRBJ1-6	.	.	CASSELGVDNSPLHF	TGCGCCAGCAGTGAGCTTGGAGTCGATAATTCACCCCTCCACTTT
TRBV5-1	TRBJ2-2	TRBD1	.	CASSSTTGVNTGELFF	TGCGCCAGCAGCTCAACGACAGGGGTCAACACCGGGGAGCTGTTTTTT
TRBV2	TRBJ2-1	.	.	CASSKESMSYNEQFF	TGTGCCAGCAGTAAGGAGTCTATGTCCTACAATGAGCAGTTCTTC
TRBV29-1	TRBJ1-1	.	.	CSGQGRGAFF	TGCAGCGGCCAGGGTCGGGGAGCTTTCTTT
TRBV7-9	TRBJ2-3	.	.	CASSFLSGTTQYF	TGTGCCAGCAGCTTCTTAAGTGGCACAACGCAGTATTTT
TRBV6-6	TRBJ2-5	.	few	CASSGQETQYF	TGTGCCAGCAGCGGACAAGAGACCCAGTACTTC
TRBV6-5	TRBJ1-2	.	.	CASSSSYRDGYTF	TGTGCCAGCAGTTCCTCCTACAGGGATGGCTACACCTTC
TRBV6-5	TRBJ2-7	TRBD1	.	CASSYLPGTGTYEQYF	TGTGCCAGCAGTTACTTACCCGGGACAGGGACCTACGAGCAGTACTTC
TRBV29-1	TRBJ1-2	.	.	CSVQGYGYTF	TGCAGCGTTCAGGGCTATGGCTACACCTTC
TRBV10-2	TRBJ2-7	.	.	CASSGGKEQYF	TGCGCCAGCAGTGGGGGGAAAGAGCAGTACTTC
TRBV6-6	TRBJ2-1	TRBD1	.	CASSPRQGDNEQFF	TGTGCCAGCAGTCCCCGACAGGGGGACAATGAGCAGTTCTTC
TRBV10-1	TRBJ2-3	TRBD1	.	CASSRGQGFADTQYF	TGCGCCAGCAGTCGGGGACAGGGGTTCGCTGATACGCAGTATTTT
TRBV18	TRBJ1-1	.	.	CASSPRDTEAFF	TGTGCCAGCTCACCACGTGACACTGAAGCTTTCTTT
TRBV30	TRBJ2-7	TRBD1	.	CAWTPPRDRPHEQYF	TGTGCCTGGACCCCTCCTAGGGACAGGCCGCACGAGCAGTACTTC
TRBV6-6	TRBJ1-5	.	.	CASSTKWPQHF	TGTGCCAGCAGCACCAAATGGCCCCAGCATTTT
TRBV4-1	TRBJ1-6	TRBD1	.	CASSQYQGADNSPLHF	TGCGCCAGCAGCCAATACCAGGGGGCGGATAATTCACCCCTCCACTTT
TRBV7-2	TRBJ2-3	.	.	CASSLVPSPVTDTQYF	TGTGCCAGCAGCTTAGTCCCCAGTCCGGTAACAGATACGCAGTATTTT
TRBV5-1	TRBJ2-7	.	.	CASARDSSYEQYF	TGCGCCAGCGCGCGGGACAGCTCCTACGAGCAGTACTTC
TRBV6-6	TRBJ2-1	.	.	CASNPGGGPANEQFF	TGTGCCAGCAACCCAGGGGGAGGGCCGGCCAATGAGCAGTTCTTC
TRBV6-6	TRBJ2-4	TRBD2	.	CASSSLAGGDKNIQYF	TGTGCCAGCAGCTCACTAGCGGGAGGGGATAAAAACATTCAGTACTTC
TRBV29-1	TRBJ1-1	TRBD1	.	CSGQTGGTEAFF	TGCAGCGGCCAGACAGGGGGCACTGAAGCTTTCTTT